Given below is one TCR beta chain in context. This sample is part of a study of control samples from healthy donors and cancer patients. Trimming stripped 5 bases from V and 2 bases from J, with 16 bases between. From germline, CDR1 is SEHNR and CDR2 FQNEAQ (reference sequence). The CDR3 is 16 residues long. Measured with immunoSEQ multiplex PCR; TCRdb has only the in-frame clones, and not every one. In the table there are around 170,000 clones, about 93% of which are singletons. The TCR sequence derives from a woman aged 25 to 45 in good health. V and J are TRBV7-9 and TRBJ2-1, with a weak D call TRBD2 (5 bases). Source material: blood. In DNA, the CDR3 is TGTGCCAGCAGCCCCCCTCGGACTGGTCCCTACAATGAGCAGTTCTTC. This codes for CASSPPRTGPYNEQFF.